This TCR beta chain derives from a study of blood T cell repertoires in COVID-19. The ends were cut back, 4 bases at V and 7 bases at J, with 17 bases in the middle. Germline CDR1 is SEHNR and CDR2 is FQNEAQ (reference sequence). The CDR3 covers 14 residues. Repertoires were generated with immunoSEQ multiplex PCR, while TCRdb's copy carries only in-frame clones and drops some. The sample lists tens of thousands of clones; 75% to 80% were seen once. This clonotype was sampled from a man between 65 and 85 years old with COVID-19, enrolled during active disease. This sequence joins TRBV7-9 and TRBJ2-7; TRBD1 might be the D (6 bases). Source material: peripheral blood. The CDR3 loop reads CASSSFQGLREQYF. In nucleotides, the CDR3 is TGTGCCAGCAGCTCTTTTCAGGGGTTGCGGGAGCAGTACTTC.